The 13 T cell receptor beta chains below all came from one sample that was sequenced in a study of OX40 agonist ivuxolimab in advanced cancers. TCRdb's table, derived via immunoSEQ multiplex PCR, lists solely in-frame clones and lacks some. The table has 20,000 to 30,000 clones, 88% seen once. Specimen: CD4+ or CD8+ T cells sorted from blood, collected in a trial of the OX40 agonist ivuxolimab. All receptors come from an adult with an advanced solid tumor such as melanoma, head and neck, liver or kidney cancer.

The chain is built from TRBV11-2 and TRBJ1-1; 9 bases are shared with TRBD1. The CDR3 has 14 amino acids. After removal of 4 bases from V and 6 bases from J, the junction contained 6 bases not matched to a gene. CDR1 and CDR2 (germline): SGHAT, FQNNGV. The CDR3 reads CASSSPRDRAEAFF. The CDR3 DNA is TGTGCCAGCAGCTCACCACGGGACAGGGCTGAAGCTTTCTTT.

The rearrangement joins TRBV25-1 to TRBJ1-6, with 9 bases identical to TRBD1. Germline assignment: CDR1 MGHDK and CDR2 SYGVNS. The CDR3 length is 15 residues. V trimming: 6 bases; J trimming: 9 bases; junction bases outside the gene matches: 9. CDR3 loop: CASRAGTGTVSPLHF. CDR3 bases: TGTGCCAGCAGAGCCGGGACAGGGACGGTTTCACCCCTCCACTTT.

This clone has only one observation. The CDR3 DNA reads TGTGCCAGCAGTGAAGAGGTAAATCAGCCCCAGCATTTT. Encoded protein: CASSEEVNQPQHF. The chain recombines TRBV2 with TRBJ1-5; D is undetermined. This CDR3 comprises 13 residues. Trimming pared 1 base from V and 4 bases from J, leaving 5 bases between. Germline assignment: CDR1 SNHLY and CDR2 FYNNEI.

The gene calls are TRBV6-1 and TRBJ1-5; D is unclear. The germline V gene has CDR1 MNHNS and CDR2 SASEGT. The CDR3 is 13 residues long. V was pared by 2 bases and J by 5 bases, with 7 bases between. This CDR3 reads CASSESAYQPQHF. The CDR3 region has the DNA TGTGCCAGCAGTGAATCGGCTTATCAGCCCCAGCATTTT.

The J gene is TRBJ2-1, the V gene TRBV28; maybe TRBD2 (5 bases). Trimming took 6 bases from V and 2 from J, leaving 11 bases between them. The germline V gene has CDR1 MDHEN and CDR2 SYDVKM. The CDR3 sequence is 14 residues long. CDR3 loop: CASREDGTYNEQFF. CDR3 DNA: TGTGCCAGCAGAGAGGACGGGACCTACAATGAGCAGTTCTTC.

This chain joins TRBV18 and TRBJ1-2; D may be TRBD1 (6 bases). The length of the CDR3 is 18 residues. V was cut by 3 bases and J by 2 bases, with 22 bases left in between. Per the germline V gene, CDR1 is KGHSH and CDR2 is LQKENI. In DNA form, the CDR3 reads TGTGCCAGCTCACCCCGTGGGGCAGGGGAAGCAACCAACTATGGCTACACCTTC. This translates into CASSPRGAGEATNYGYTF.

The rearrangement uses TRBV19 and TRBJ2-1; possibly TRBD2 for D (6 bases). Germline loops: CDR1 LNHDA, CDR2 SQIVND (reference sequence). This CDR3 has 15 amino acids. V shed 10 bases and J shed 8 bases, with 24 bases lying between them. The CDR3 loop is CATGGPNTIRDEQFF. Written as DNA, the CDR3 is TGTGCCACAGGAGGGCCGAATACGATCCGAGATGAGCAGTTCTTC.

V gene TRBV5-4 combines with J gene TRBJ2-3; TRBD2 matches 10 bases. The CDR3 is made up of 19 amino acids. V lost 2 bases to trimming and J lost 1 base; unmatched junction nucleotides: 13. The V gene's germline CDR1 is SGHNT and CDR2 YYREEE (reference sequence). The CDR3 reads CASSLVFLAGAWGTDTQYF. The CDR3 nucleotides read TGTGCCAGCAGCTTAGTCTTTCTAGCGGGGGCCTGGGGCACAGATACGCAGTATTTT.

The chain joins TRBV5-1 to TRBJ2-1; 7 bases are shared with TRBD2. Germline-derived CDR1 and CDR2 are SGHRS and YFSETQ. Trimming took 4 bases from V and 0 from J; bases not matched to a gene: 7. This CDR3 has 16 amino acids. CDR3 protein: CASSLGGDYSYNEQFF. The CDR3 nucleotides read TGCGCCAGCAGCCTGGGCGGGGACTACTCCTACAATGAGCAGTTCTTC.

The rearrangement links TRBV7-2 to TRBJ1-5; 8 bases map to TRBD1. Germline CDR1 is SGHTA and CDR2 is FQGNSA. J was trimmed by 6 bases and V by 0 bases; bases with no gene match: 4. The CDR3 has 15 residues. CDR3 region: CASSLAAGGGQPQHF. Here the CDR3 DNA reads TGTGCCAGCAGCTTAGCGGCAGGGGGCGGTCAGCCCCAGCATTTT.

This clone has just a few counts. The chain joins TRBV6-5 to TRBJ1-1; no clear D. The length of the CDR3 is 14 residues. Trimming cost V 6 bases and J 6 bases, with 17 bases left between them. The germline V gene has CDR1 MNHEY and CDR2 SVGAGI. Here the CDR3 reads CASSQDGNWAEAFF. The CDR3 DNA is TGTGCCAGCAGCCAGGACGGCAATTGGGCTGAAGCTTTCTTT.

The chain combines TRBV30 with TRBJ2-5, with no clear D. The DNA end is a closer match to TRBJ2-7, so the J assignment may be wrong. Germline CDR1 and CDR2: GTSNPN and SVGIG (reference sequence). CDR3 length equals 15 residues. The CDR3 region is CAWLNTRASLAEQYF. The CDR3 coding sequence is TGTGCCTGGCTTAATACGCGAGCGTCCCTGGCCGAGCAGTACTTC.

This clone occurred once. CDR3 sequence: CASSKGQSYEQYF. DNA of the CDR3: TGTGCCAGCAGTAAAGGACAGTCCTACGAGCAGTACTTC. The V gene is TRBV28, the J gene TRBJ2-7, with D possibly matching TRBD1 (6 bases). V was pared by 5 bases and J by 1 base, with 9 bases between. The germline CDR1 and CDR2 sequences are MDHEN and SYDVKM. The CDR3 is made up of 13 amino acids.